This T cell receptor beta chain derives from a study of cytomegalovirus exposure and HLA in healthy donors. The PCR was carried out with 60 Vbeta primers and 13 Jbeta primers. Generated by immunoSEQ multiplex PCR, the TCRdb table keeps only in-frame clones and is missing some. The data contain around 110,000 clones, roughly 83% of them singletons. Trimming pared 2 bases from V and 4 bases from J, leaving 18 bases between. From germline, CDR1 is MNHNS and CDR2 SASEGT. The CDR3 loop spans 16 amino acids. Healthy people donating bone marrow made up the donors. The chain employs TRBV6-1 and TRBJ2-7; D remains ambiguous. This TCR derives from a young man in good health and CMV-seropositive. The source material was PBMCs. The CDR3 reads CASSESGPISPYEQYF. The CDR3 DNA reads as TGTGCCAGCAGTGAATCGGGTCCGATCTCACCTTACGAGCAGTACTTC.